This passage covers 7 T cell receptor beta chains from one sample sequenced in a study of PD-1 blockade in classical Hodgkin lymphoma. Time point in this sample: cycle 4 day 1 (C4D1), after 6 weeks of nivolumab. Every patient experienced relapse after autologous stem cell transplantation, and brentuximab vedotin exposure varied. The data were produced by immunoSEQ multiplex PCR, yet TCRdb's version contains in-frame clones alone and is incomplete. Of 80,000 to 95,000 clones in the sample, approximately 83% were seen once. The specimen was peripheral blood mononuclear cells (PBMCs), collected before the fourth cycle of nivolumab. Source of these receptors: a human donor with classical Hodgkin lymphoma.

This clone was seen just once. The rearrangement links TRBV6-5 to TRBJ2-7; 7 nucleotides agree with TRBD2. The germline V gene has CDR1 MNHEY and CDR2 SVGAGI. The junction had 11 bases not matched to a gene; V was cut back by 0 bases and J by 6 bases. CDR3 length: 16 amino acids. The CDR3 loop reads CASSYSGFGPSGEQYF. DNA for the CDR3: TGTGCCAGCAGTTACTCGGGGTTCGGGCCTAGCGGCGAGCAGTACTTC.

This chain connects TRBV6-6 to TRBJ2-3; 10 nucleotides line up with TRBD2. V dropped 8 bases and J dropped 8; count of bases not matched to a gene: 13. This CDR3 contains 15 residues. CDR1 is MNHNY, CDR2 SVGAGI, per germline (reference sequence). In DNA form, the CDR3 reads TGTGCCAGCTCGGCTAGCGGGAGTAGTACGGGTACGCAGTATTTT. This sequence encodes CASSASGSSTGTQYF.

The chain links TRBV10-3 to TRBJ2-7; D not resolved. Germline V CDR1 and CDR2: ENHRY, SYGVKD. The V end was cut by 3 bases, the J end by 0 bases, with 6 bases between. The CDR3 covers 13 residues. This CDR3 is CAISDTSSYEQYF. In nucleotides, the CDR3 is TGTGCCATCAGTGATACCAGCTCCTACGAGCAGTACTTC.

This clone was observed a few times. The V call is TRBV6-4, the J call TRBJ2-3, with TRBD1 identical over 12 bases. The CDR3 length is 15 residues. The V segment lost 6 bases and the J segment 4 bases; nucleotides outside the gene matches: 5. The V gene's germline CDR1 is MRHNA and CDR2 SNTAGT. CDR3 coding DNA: TGTGCCAGCAGACCGGGACAGGGGGCATCAGATACGCAGTATTTT. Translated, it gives CASRPGQGASDTQYF.

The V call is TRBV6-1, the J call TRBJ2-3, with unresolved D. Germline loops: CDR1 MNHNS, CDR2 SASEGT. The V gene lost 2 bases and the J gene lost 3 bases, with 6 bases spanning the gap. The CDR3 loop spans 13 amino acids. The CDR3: CASSEPQTDTQYF. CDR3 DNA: TGTGCCAGCAGTGAACCCCAGACAGATACGCAGTATTTT.

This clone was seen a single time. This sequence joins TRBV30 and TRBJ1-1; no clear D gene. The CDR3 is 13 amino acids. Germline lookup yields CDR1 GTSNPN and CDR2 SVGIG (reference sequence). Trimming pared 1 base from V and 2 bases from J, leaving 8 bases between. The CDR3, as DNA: TGTGCCTGGAGTGGGCAGACCAACACTGAAGCTTTCTTT. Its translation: CAWSGQTNTEAFF. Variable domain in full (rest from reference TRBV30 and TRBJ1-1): SQTIHQWPATLVQPVGSPLSLECTVEGTSNPNLYWYRQAAGRGLQLLFYSVGIGQISSEVPQNLSASRPQDRQFILSSKKLLLSDSGFYLCAWSGQTNTEAFFGQGTRLTVV.

CDR3 DNA sequence: TGTGCCTGGAGTGTACCCGTAGCTCTTCGTACGCAGTATTTT. Translating gives CAWSVPVALRTQYF. The gene calls are TRBV30 and TRBJ2-3; no definite D call. The ends were cut back, 0 bases at V and 8 bases at J, with 15 bases in the middle. CDR1 and CDR2 (germline): GTSNPN, SVGIG (reference sequence). This CDR3 is 14 amino acids long.